This entry lists 7 T cell receptor beta chains sequenced from one sample in a study of diagnostic markers for celiac disease. TCRdb re-called the reads and catalogs CDR3 proteins one per entry, DNA excluded. This repertoire includes over a thousand distinct CDR3 sequences. The sequenced material came from either unsorted cells or a sorted T cell fraction (not recorded which). Source of these receptors: a human donor.

This clonotype shows up as medium-sized (0.01 to 0.1%) by frequency. The chain combines TRBV10-3 with TRBJ2-2; TCRdb lists TRBD1, though no DNA is available to test this call. CDR1 is ENHRY and CDR2 is SYGVKD in the germline V gene. CDR3 length: 17 residues. This CDR3 reads CAISEPPGTGETGELFF.

The J gene is TRBJ1-1, the V gene TRBV20-1; TCRdb returns TRBD1, unconfirmable since there is no DNA. CDR3 length: 13 residues. Germline V gene lookup returns CDR1 DFQATT and CDR2 SNEGSKA (reference sequence). The chain's CDR3 is CSATTETGVEAFF.

Measured by frequency, this clonotype is large (0.1 to 1%). V and J are TRBV14 and TRBJ2-1; lacking DNA, the TRBD1 call made by TCRdb goes unchecked. The CDR3 has 13 amino acids. Germline CDR1 is SGHDN and CDR2 is FVKESK. The CDR3 reads CASSQGGMTEQFF.

This CDR3 reads CASSPPALSYEQYF. The chain is built from TRBV12-3 or TRBV12-4 and TRBJ2-7; TCRdb returns TRBD2, unconfirmable since there is no DNA. The CDR3 has 14 amino acids.

Its frequency marks this clonotype as large. The chain has TRBV2 and TRBJ2-7; TCRdb's D call, TRBD2, is unchecked because there is no DNA. The CDR3 extends over 15 amino acids. Germline CDR1 and CDR2: SNHLY and FYNNEI. The CDR3 loop is CASSNTGLAGIEQYF.

The chain joins TRBV18 to TRBJ2-1; TCRdb selects TRBD2, and the lack of DNA leaves this call unchecked. The CDR3 contains 15 residues. Germline lookup yields CDR1 KGHSH and CDR2 LQKENI. CDR3 sequence: CASSLTSGGHNEQFF.

In terms of frequency, this clonotype is large (0.1 to 1%). The V and J genes are TRBV12-3 or TRBV12-4 and TRBJ1-2; absent DNA, TCRdb's TRBD1 call cannot be checked. The CDR3 sequence is 15 residues long. CDR3 loop: CASSLDDRGLRGYTF.